This TCR beta chain was identified in a study of blood T cells in healthy people across ages. About the study: Template switching retrieved approximately one barcoded beta molecule for each two T cells.

A second PCR of roughly 7 to 11 cycles used a sample-barcoded 5' primer and a J-beta primer mix. Researchers report that each sample yielded at least 3 million CDR3-containing paired-end reads. One entry per CDR3 protein, called by TCRdb with MiXCR from the 5' RACE reads. The data hold approximately 880,000 distinct CDR3 sequences, with roughly 43% observed a single time. Overall study findings and caveats: In older individuals, TCR beta diversity per million T cells was lower, falling roughly linearly with age.

The donors, aged roughly 6 to 100, were healthy Caucasians from Russia. CDR1 is SNHLY, CDR2 FYNNEI, per germline. The V end was cut by 8 bases, the J end by 5 bases, with 22 bases between. The CDR3 consists of 15 residues. The table lists this clonotype with a few counts. The target antigen is unknown. The chain uses TRBV2 and TRBJ2-7; the D gene is possibly TRBD1 (5 bases). Sequenced: blood. The sequence was obtained from a man aged 30 to 39 in good health. The CDR3 sequence: CASEWSGSGGNEQYF. The CDR3 nucleotides read TGTGCCAGCGAGTGGTCAGGGTCAGGCGGCAACGAGCAGTACTTC.